These 2 T cell receptor beta chains share one sample of origin, sequenced in a study of blood T cell repertoires in COVID-19. Profiling relied on immunoSEQ multiplex PCR, and the TCRdb table lists in-frame clones only, not all of them. Among 150,000 to 200,000 clones listed, around 83% were seen once. Sequenced: peripheral blood. All receptors come from a man aged 18 to 29 with acute or convalescent COVID-19.

The gene calls are TRBV5-4 and TRBJ2-3, with a weak D call TRBD2 (6 bases). This CDR3 comprises 18 residues. Trimming took 4 bases from V and 1 from J, leaving 22 bases between them. CDR1 SGHNT and CDR2 YYREEE come from the germline V gene (reference sequence). The CDR3: CASSPRGSGRVGTDTQYF. The CDR3 DNA is TGTGCCAGCAGCCCCCGGGGGTCAGGTAGGGTGGGCACAGATACGCAGTATTTT.

This clone was detected only once. CDR3 DNA: TGTGCCAGCAGGCAAACTAGCGGGTCGCGGAAGGAGCAGTTCTTC. Translation gives CASRQTSGSRKEQFF. The chain recombines TRBV28 with TRBJ2-1, with 9 bases fitting TRBD2. CDR1 is MDHEN and CDR2 is SYDVKM in the germline V gene. Losses at the gene ends were 6 bases for V and 10 bases for J; bases not matched to a gene: 13. The CDR3 runs to 15 residues.